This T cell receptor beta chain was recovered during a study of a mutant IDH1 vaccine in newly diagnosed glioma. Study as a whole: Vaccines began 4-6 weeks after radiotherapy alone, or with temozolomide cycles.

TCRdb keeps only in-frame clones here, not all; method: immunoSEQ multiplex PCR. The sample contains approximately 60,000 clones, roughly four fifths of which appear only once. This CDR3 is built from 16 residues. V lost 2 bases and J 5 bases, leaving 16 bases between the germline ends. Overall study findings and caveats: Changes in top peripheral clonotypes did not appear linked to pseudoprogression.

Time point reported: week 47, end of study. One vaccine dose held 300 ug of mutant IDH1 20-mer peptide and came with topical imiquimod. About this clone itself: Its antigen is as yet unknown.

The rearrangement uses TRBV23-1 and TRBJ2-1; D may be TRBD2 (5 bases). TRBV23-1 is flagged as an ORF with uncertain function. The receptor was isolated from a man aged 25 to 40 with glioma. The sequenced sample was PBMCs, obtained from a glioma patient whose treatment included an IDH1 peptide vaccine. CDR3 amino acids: CASSQERHHGDNEQFF. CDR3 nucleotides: TGCGCCAGCAGTCAAGAGCGGCACCACGGGGACAATGAGCAGTTCTTC.